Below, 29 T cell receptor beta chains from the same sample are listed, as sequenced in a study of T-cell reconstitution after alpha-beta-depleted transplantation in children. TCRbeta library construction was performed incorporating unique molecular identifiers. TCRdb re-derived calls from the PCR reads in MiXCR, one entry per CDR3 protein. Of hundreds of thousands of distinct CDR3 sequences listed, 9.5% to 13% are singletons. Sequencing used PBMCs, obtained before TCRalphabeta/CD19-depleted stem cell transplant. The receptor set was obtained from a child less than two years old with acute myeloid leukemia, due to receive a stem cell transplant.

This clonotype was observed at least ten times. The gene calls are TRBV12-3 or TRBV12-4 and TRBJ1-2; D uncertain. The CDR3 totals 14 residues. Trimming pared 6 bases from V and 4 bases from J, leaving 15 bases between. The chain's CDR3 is CASSPKEASYGYTF. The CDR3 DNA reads TGTGCCAGCAGCCCCAAGGAGGCCTCCTATGGCTACACCTTC.

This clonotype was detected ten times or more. The CDR3 DNA follows: TGTGCCAGCAGAGCGGGAGGCACAGATACGCAGTATTTT. Translated, it gives CASRAGGTDTQYF. This rearrangement joins TRBV12-3 or TRBV12-4 to TRBJ2-3, with 8 bases fitting TRBD2. V gave up 6 bases and J gave up 1 base; unmatched junction bases: 0. The CDR3 length is 13 residues.

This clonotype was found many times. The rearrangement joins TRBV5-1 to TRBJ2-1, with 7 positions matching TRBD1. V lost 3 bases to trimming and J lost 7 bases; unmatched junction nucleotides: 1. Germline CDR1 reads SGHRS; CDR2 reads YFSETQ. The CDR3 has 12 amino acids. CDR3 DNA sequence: TGCGCCAGCAGCTACAGGGGTAATGAGCAGTTCTTC. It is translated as CASSYRGNEQFF.

CDR3 protein: CASSETFSGANVLTF. The CDR3 nucleotides read TGTGCCAGCAGTGAAACATTCTCTGGGGCCAACGTCCTGACTTTC. The chain uses TRBV2 and TRBJ2-6, with D uncertain. Germline-derived CDR1 and CDR2 are SNHLY and FYNNEI. V was clipped by 2 bases and J by 0 bases, with 5 bases between them. CDR3 length equals 15 residues.

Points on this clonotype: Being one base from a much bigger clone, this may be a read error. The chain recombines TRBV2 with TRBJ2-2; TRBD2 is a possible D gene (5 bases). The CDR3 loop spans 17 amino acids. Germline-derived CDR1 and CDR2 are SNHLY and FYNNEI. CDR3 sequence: CARESLGIGLGTGELLF. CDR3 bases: TGTGCCAGAGAGTCACTAGGAATAGGGCTCGGAACCGGGGAGCTGCTTTTT. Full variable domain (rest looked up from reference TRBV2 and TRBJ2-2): EPEVTQTPSHQVTQMGQEVILRCVPISNHLYFYWYRQILGQKVEFLVSFYNNEISEKSEIFDDQFSVERPDGSNFTLKIRSTKLEDSAMYFCARESLGIGLGTGELLFGEGSRLTVL.

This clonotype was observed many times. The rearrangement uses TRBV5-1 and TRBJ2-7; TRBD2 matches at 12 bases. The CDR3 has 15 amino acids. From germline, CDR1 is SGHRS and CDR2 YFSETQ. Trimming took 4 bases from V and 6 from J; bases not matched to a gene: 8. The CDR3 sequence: CASSTPLAGGGEQYF. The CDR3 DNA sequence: TGCGCCAGCAGCACTCCACTAGCGGGAGGAGGCGAGCAGTACTTC.

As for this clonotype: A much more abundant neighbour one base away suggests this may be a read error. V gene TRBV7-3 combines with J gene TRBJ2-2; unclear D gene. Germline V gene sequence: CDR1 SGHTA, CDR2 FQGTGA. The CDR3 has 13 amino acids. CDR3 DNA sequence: TGTGCCAACAGCTTAACCCCGTCCGGGGAGCTGTTTTTT. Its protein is CANSLTPSGELFF.

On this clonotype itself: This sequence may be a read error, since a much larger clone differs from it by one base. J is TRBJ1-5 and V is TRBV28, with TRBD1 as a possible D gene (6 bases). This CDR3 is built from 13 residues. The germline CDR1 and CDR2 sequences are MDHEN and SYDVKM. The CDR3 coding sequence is TGTGCCAGCAGTTACAGGGTTGTTCAGCCCCAGCCTTTT. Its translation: CASSYRVVQPQPF.

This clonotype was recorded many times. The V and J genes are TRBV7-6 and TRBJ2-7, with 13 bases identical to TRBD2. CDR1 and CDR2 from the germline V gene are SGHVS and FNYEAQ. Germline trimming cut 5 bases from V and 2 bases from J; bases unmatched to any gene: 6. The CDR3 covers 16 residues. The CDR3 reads CASSRTSGSFPYEQYF. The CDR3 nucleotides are TGTGCCAGCAGCCGGACTAGCGGGAGTTTTCCCTACGAGCAGTACTTC.

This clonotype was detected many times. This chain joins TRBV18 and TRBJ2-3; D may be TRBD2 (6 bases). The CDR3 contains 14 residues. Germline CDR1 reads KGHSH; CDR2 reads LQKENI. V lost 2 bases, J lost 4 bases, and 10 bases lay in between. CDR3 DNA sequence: TGTGCCAGCTCACCAGGAGGGCTCGCAGATACGCAGTATTTT. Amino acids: CASSPGGLADTQYF.

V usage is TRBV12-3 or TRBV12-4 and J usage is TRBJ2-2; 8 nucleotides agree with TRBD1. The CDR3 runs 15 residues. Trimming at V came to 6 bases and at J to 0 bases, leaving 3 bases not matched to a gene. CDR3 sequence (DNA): TGTGCCAGCAGCCCAGGGGGCTCGAACACCGGGGAGCTGTTTTTT. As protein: CASSPGGSNTGELFF.

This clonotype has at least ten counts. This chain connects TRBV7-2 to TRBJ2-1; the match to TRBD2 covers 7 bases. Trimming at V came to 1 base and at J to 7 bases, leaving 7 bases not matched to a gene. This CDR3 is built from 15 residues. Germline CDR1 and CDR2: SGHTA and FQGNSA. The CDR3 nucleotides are TGTGCCAGCAGCTTAGGGCGGGAGAGGATAAATGAGCAGTTCTTC. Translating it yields CASSLGRERINEQFF.

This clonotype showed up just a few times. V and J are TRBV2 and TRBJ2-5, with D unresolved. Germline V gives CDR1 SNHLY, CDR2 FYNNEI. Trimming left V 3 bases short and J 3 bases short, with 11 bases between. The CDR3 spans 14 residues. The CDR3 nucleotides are TGTGCCAGCAGTGATCGGGTTGGAAAAGAGACCCAGTACTTC. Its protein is CASSDRVGKETQYF.

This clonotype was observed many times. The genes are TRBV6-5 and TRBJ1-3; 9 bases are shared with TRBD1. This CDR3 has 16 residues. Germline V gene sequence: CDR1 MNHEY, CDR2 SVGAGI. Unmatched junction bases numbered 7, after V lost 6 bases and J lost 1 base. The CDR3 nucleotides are TGTGCCAGCAGGGTACAGGGGGCCAATTCTGGAAACACCATATATTTT. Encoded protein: CASRVQGANSGNTIYF.

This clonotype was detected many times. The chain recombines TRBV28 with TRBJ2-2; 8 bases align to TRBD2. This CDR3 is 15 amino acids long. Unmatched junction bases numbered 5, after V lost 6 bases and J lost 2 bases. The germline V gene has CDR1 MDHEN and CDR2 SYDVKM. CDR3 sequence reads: CASSPGGLNTGELFF. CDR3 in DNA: TGTGCCAGCAGCCCGGGGGGGCTAAACACCGGGGAGCTGTTTTTT.

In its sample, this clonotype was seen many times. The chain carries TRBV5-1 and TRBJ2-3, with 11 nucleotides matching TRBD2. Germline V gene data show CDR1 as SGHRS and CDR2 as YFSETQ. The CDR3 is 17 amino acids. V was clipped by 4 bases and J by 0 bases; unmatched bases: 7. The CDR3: CASSPGLAARSTDTQYF. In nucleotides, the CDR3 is TGCGCCAGCAGCCCGGGACTAGCGGCTCGTAGCACAGATACGCAGTATTTT.

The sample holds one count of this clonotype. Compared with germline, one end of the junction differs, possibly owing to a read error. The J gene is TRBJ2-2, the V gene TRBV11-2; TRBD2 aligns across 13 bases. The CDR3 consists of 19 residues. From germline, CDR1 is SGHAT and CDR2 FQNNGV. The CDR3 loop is CASSLFGLAGVRGTAELFF. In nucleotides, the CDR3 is TGTGCCAGCAGCTTATTCGGACTAGCGGGAGTAAGGGGCACCGCGGAGCTGTTTTTT.

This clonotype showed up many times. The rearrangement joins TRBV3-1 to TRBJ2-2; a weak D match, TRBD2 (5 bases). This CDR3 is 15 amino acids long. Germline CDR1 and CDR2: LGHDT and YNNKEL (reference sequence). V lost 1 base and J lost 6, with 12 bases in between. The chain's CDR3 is CASSQVSGSPGELFF. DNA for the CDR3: TGTGCCAGCAGCCAAGTTTCGGGGAGCCCCGGGGAGCTGTTTTTT.

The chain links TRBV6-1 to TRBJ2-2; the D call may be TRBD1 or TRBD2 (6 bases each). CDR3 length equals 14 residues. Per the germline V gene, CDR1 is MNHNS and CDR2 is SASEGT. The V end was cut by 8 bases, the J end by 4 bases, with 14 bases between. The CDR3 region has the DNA TGTGCCAGCGGAGGGGGATGGAGCACCGGGGAGCTGTTTTTT. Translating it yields CASGGGWSTGELFF.

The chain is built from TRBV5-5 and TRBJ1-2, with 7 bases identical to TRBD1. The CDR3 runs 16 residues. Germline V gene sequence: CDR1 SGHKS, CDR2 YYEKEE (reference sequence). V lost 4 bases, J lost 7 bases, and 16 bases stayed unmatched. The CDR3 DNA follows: TGTGCCAGCAGCAAAACCGGGACAGTTTCTACCGGTGGCTACACCTTC. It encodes CASSKTGTVSTGGYTF. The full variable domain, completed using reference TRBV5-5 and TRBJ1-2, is DAGVTQSPTHLIKTRGQQVTLRCSPISGHKSVSWYQQVLGQGPQFIFQYYEKEERGRGNFPDRFSARQFPNYSSELNVNALLLGDSALYLCASSKTGTVSTGGYTFGSGTRLTVV.

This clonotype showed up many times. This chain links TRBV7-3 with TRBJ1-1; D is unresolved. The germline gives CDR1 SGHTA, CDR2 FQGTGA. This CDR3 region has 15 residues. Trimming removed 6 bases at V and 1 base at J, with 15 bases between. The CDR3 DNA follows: TGTGCCAGCAGAGCCGCCCCGGCAAAGAACACTGAAGCTTTCTTT. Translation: CASRAAPAKNTEAFF.

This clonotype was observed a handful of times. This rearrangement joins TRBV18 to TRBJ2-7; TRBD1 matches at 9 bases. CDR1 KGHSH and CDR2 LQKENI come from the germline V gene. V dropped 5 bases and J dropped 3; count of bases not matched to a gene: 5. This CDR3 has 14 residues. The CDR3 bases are TGTGCCAGCTCAGAGGACAGGGGCGACTACGAGCAGTACTTC. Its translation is CASSEDRGDYEQYF. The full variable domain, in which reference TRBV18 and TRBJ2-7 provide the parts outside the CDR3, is NAGVMQNPRHLVRRRGQEARLRCSPMKGHSHVYWYRQLPEEGLKFMVYLQKENIIDESGMPKERFSAEFPKEGPSILRIQQVVRGDSAAYFCASSEDRGDYEQYFGPGTRLTVT.

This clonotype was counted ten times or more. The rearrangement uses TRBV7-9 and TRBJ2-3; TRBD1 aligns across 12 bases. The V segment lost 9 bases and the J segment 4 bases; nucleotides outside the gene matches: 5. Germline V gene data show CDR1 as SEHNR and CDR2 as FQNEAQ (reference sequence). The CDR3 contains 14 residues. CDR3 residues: CARAGTGGPDTQYF. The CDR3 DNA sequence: TGTGCCAGAGCCGGGACAGGGGGCCCAGATACGCAGTATTTT.

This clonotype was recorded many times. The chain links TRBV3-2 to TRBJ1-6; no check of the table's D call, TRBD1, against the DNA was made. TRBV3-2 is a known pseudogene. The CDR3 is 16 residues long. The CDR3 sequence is CASSRYRTVSHSPLHF. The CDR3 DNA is TGTGCCAGCAGCCGATACAGGACAGTCTCGCATTCACCCCTCCACTTT.

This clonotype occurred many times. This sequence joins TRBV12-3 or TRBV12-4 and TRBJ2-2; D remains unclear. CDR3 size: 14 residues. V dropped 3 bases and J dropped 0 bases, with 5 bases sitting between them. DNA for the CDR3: TGTGCCAGCAGTTTCGGCCCGAACACCGGGGAGCTGTTTTTT. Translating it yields CASSFGPNTGELFF.

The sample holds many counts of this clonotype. The CDR3 here is CASKTGGVGNTIYF. The CDR3 DNA reads as TGCGCCAGCAAGACAGGGGGTGTTGGAAACACCATATATTTT. The chain couples TRBV5-1 to TRBJ1-3; 9 nucleotides line up with TRBD1. CDR1 SGHRS and CDR2 YFSETQ come from the germline V gene. The V segment lost 6 bases and the J segment 3 bases; nucleotides outside the gene matches: 4. The CDR3 is made up of 14 amino acids. The entire variable domain, with the rest obtained from reference TRBV5-1 and TRBJ1-3, is as follows: KAGVTQTPRYLIKTRGQQVTLSCSPISGHRSVSWYQQTPGQGLQFLFEYFSETQRNKGNFPGRFSGRQFSNSRSEMNVSTLELGDSALYLCASKTGGVGNTIYFGEGSWLTVV.

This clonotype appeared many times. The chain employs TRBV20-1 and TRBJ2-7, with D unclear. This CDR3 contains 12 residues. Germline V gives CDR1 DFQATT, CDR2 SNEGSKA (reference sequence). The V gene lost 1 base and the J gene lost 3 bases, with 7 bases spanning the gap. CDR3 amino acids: CSARGAIYEQYF. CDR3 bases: TGCAGTGCTAGAGGGGCCATCTACGAGCAGTACTTC.

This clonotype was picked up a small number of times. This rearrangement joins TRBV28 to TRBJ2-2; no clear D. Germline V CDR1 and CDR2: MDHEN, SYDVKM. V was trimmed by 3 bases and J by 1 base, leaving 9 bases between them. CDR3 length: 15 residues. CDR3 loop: CASSFEKMNTGELFF. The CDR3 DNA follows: TGTGCCAGCAGTTTTGAAAAAATGAACACCGGGGAGCTGTTTTTT.

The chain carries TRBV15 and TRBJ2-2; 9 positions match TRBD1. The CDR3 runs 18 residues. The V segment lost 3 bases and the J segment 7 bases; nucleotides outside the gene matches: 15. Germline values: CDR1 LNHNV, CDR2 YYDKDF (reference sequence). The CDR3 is CATSSRWLGQGQVGELFF. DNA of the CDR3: TGTGCCACCAGCAGTCGGTGGTTAGGACAGGGGCAGGTCGGGGAGCTGTTTTTT.